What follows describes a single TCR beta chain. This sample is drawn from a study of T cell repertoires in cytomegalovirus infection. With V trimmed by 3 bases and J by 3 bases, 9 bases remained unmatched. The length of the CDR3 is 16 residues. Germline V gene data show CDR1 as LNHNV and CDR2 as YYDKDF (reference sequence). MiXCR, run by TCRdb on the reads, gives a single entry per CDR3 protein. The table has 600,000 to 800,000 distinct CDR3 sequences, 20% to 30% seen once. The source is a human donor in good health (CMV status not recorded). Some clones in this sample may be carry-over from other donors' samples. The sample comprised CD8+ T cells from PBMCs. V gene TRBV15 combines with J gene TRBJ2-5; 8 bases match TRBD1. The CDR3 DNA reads TGTGCCACCAGCAGCCACCCGGGACAGGAGAAAGAGACCCAGTACTTC. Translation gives CATSSHPGQEKETQYF.